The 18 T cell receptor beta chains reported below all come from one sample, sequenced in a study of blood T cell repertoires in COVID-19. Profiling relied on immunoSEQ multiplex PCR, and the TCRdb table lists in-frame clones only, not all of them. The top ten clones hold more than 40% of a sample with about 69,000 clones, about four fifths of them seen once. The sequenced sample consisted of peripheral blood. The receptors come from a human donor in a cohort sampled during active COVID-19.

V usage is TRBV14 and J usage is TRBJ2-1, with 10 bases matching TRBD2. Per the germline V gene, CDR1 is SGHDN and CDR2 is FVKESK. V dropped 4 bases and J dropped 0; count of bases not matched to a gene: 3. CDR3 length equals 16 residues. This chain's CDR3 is CASSRLAGGSYNEQFF. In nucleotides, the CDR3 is TGTGCCAGCAGCCGATTAGCGGGGGGCTCCTACAATGAGCAGTTCTTC.

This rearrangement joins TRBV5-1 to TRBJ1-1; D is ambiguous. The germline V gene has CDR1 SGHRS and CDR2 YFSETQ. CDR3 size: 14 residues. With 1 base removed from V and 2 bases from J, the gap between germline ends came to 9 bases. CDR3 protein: CASSLSAANTEAFF. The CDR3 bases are TGCGCCAGCAGCTTGAGTGCGGCTAACACTGAAGCTTTCTTT.

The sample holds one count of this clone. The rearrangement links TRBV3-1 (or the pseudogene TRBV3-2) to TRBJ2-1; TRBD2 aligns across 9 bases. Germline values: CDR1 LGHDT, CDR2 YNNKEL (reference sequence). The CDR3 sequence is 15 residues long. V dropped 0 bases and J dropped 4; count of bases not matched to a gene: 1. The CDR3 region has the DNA TGTGCCAGCAGCCAAGAAAGCGGGGGGTACAATGAGCAGTTCTTC. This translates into CASSQESGGYNEQFF.

The CDR3 loop is CASSSRTGGPEAFF. Here the CDR3 DNA reads TGTGCCAGCAGTTCCCGGACAGGGGGACCTGAAGCTTTCTTT. The rearrangement uses TRBV6-5 and TRBJ1-1; TRBD1 matches at 10 bases. V was clipped by 4 bases and J by 6 bases; unmatched bases: 5. The germline V gene has CDR1 MNHEY and CDR2 SVGAGI. There are 14 residues in the CDR3.

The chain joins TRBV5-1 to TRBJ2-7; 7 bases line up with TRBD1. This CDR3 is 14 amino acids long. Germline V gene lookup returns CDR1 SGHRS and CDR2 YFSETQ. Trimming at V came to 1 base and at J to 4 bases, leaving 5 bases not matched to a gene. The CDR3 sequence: CASSLYWTGYEQYF. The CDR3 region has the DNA TGCGCCAGCAGCTTGTATTGGACAGGTTACGAGCAGTACTTC.

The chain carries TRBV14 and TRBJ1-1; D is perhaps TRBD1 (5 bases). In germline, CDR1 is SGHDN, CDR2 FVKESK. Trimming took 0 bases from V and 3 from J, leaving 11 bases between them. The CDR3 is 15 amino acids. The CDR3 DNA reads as TGTGCCAGCAGCCAAGATCTGGGGCTGCACACTGAAGCTTTCTTT. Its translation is CASSQDLGLHTEAFF. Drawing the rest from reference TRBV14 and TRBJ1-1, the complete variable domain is EAGVTQFPSHSVIEKGQTVTLRCDPISGHDNLYWYRRVMGKEIKFLLHFVKESKQDESGMPNNRFLAERTGGTYSTLKVQPAELEDSGVYFCASSQDLGLHTEAFFGQGTRLTVV.

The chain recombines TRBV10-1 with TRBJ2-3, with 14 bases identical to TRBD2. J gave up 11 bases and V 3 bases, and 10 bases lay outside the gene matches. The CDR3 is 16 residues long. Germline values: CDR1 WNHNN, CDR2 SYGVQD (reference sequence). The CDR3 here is CASSDPGTSGSNGQYF. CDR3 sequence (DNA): TGCGCCAGCAGTGACCCCGGGACTAGCGGGAGTAACGGGCAGTATTTT.

The DNA of the CDR3 is TGTGCCAGCAGTGATTTGGCGGCCGATAACTATGGCTACACCTTC. Its protein product is CASSDLAADNYGYTF. The V and J genes are TRBV2 and TRBJ1-2; D call uncertain. V was shortened by 3 bases and J by 1 base, with 12 bases between the two germline ends. The CDR3 totals 15 residues. Germline V CDR1 and CDR2: SNHLY, FYNNEI.

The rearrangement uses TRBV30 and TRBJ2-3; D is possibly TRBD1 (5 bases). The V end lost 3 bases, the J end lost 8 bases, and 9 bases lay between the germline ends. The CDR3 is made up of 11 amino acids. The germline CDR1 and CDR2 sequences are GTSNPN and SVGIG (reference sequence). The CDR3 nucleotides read TGTGCCTGGAGGGGAAGGGGTACGCAGTATTTT. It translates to CAWRGRGTQYF.

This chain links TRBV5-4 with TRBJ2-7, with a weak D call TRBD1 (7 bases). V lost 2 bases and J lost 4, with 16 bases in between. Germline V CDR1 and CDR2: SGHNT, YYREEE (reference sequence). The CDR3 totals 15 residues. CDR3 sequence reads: CASSLRGRGEYEQYF. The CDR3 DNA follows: TGTGCCAGCAGCTTACGAGGCAGGGGGGAGTACGAGCAGTACTTC.

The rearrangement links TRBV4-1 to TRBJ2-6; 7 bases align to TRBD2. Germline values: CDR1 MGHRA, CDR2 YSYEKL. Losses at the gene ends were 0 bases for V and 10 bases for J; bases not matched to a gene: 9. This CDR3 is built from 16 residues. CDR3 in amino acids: CASSQDLPGGRNVLTF. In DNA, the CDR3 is TGCGCCAGCAGCCAAGATCTCCCGGGGGGACGTAACGTCCTGACTTTC.

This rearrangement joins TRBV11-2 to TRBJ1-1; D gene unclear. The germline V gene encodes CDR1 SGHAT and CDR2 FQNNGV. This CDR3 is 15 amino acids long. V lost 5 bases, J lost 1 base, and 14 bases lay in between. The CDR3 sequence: CASSPSEGTNTEAFF. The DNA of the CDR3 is TGTGCCAGCAGCCCCTCGGAGGGAACGAACACTGAAGCTTTCTTT.

The CDR3 loop is CASSPSIVAGGDNEQFF. Here the CDR3 DNA reads TGTGCCAGCAGCCCGTCGATAGTAGCGGGAGGCGACAATGAGCAGTTCTTC. This chain uses TRBV7-9 with TRBJ2-1, with 10 bases identical to TRBD2. Germline V CDR1 and CDR2: SEHNR, FQNEAQ (reference sequence). This CDR3 comprises 17 residues. V lost 5 bases and J lost 5; bases outside the gene matches: 12.

The DNA of the CDR3 is TGCGCCAGCAAGGGACTAAACACCGGGGAGCTGTTTTTT. Its protein product is CASKGLNTGELFF. This sequence joins TRBV10-2 and TRBJ2-2; 7 nucleotides agree with TRBD2. V lost 7 bases, J lost 2 bases, and 1 base stayed unmatched. Per the germline V gene, CDR1 is WSHSY and CDR2 is SAAADI. This CDR3 spans 13 amino acids.

In DNA, the CDR3 is TGTGCCAGCAGTGAAGTGGGGACAGCCCTGAACACTGAAGCTTTCTTT. Encoded protein: CASSEVGTALNTEAFF. The V call is TRBV2, the J call TRBJ1-1, with 7 positions matching TRBD1. The CDR3 has 16 residues. The V gene end was trimmed by 1 base and the J gene end by 0 bases; junction bases not matched to a gene: 5. Germline V lookup: CDR1 SNHLY, CDR2 FYNNEI.

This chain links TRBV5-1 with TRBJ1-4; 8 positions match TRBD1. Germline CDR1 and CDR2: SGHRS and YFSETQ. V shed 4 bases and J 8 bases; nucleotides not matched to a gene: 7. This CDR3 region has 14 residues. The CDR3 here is CASSNGQGDEKLFF. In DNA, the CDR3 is TGCGCCAGCAGCAATGGACAGGGAGACGAAAAACTGTTTTTT.

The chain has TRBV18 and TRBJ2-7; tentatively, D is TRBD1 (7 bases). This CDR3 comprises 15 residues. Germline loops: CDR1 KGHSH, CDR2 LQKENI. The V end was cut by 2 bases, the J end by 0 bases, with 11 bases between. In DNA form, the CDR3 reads TGTGCCAGCTCACCAGCGGGACAGAGCTCCTACGAGCAGTACTTC. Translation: CASSPAGQSSYEQYF.

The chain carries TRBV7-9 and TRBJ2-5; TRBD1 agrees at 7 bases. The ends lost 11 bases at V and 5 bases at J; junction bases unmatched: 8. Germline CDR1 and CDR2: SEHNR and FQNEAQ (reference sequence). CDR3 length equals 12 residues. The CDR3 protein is CAVDRVGETQYF. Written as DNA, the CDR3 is TGTGCCGTAGACAGGGTGGGGGAGACCCAGTACTTC. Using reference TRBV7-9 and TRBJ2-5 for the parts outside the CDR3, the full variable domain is DTGVSQNPRHKITKRGQNVTFRCDPISEHNRLYWYRQTLGQGPEFLTYFQNEAQLEKSRLLSDRFSAERPKGSFSTLEIQRTEQGDSAMYLCAVDRVGETQYFGPGTRLLVL.